This T cell receptor beta chain was sequenced for a study of molecular identifiers for immune sequencing clone quantification. This clonotype was observed a few times. Both previously described methods and listed TCR primers were employed to make bulk TCR libraries. From the PCR reads, TCRdb called clonotypes with MiXCR, one entry per CDR3 protein. The sample consists of over 300,000 distinct CDR3 sequences, 24% of them appearing once. A CD8+CD4-CCR7+CD45RA+ phenotype served as the sorting definition for naive CD8 T cells. V trimming: 4 bases; J trimming: 0 bases; junction bases outside the gene matches: 6. This CDR3 is 16 amino acids long. The germline V gene encodes CDR1 SEHNR and CDR2 FQNEAQ (reference sequence).

The origin of this receptor is a human donor in good health. Some libraries in this study had Jurkat cell RNA spiked in. The chain carries TRBV7-9 and TRBJ2-7; 10 positions agree with TRBD2. Sequencing was performed on naive CD8+ T cells from blood, with Jurkat cell RNA spiked in. Subset indicated: FACS-sorted CD8+CD4-CCR7+CD45RA+ naive T cells. The CDR3 nucleotides are TGTGCCAGCAGCTCCATAGCGGGAGGTATCTCCTACGAGCAGTACTTC. Its protein product is CASSSIAGGISYEQYF.